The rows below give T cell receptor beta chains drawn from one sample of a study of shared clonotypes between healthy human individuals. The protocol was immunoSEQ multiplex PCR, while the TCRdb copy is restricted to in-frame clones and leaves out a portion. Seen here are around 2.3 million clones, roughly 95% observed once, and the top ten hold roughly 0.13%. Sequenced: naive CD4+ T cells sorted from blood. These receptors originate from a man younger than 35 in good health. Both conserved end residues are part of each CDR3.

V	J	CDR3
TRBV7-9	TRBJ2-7	CASTGSGSAEQYF
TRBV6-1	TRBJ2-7	CASSEGGPVYEQYF
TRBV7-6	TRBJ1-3	CASSLGGAGNTIYF
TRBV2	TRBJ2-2	CASSPHSGGTGELFF
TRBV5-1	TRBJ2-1	CASSAGLAGTYNEQFF
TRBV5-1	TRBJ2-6	CASSLTGESGANVLTF
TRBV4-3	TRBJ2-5	CASSLSLVQETQYF
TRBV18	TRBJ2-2	CASSPQKLASNTGELFF
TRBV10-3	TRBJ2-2	CAIGIAGGNTGELFF
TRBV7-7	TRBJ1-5	CASSTGLGQPQHF
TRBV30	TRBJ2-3	CAWSVASGRTDTQYF
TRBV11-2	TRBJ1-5	CASSRAPYSNQPQHF
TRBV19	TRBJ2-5	CASSIGTKYQETQYF
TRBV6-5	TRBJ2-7	CASSVIAGPGYEQYF
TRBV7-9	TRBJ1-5	CASSPGLKNQPQHF
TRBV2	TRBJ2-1	CASRNNDNEQFF
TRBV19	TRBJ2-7	CASSATGTGKPYEQYF
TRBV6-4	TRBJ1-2	CASDIDRMGYGYTF
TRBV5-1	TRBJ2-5	CASSLVLAGQETQYF
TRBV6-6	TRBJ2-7	CASSYSAEQYF
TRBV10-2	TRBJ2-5	CASSHLAGGQETQYF
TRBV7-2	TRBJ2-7	CASSPGYEQYF
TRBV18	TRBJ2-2	CASSPLTGRGTGELFF
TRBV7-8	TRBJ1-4	CASSKDRNEKLFF
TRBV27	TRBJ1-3	CASSLYNPPTGGSGNTIYF
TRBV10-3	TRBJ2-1	CAIRSDRHNPGGEQFF
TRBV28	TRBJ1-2	CASSRRGRYGYTF
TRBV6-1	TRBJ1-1	CASSVGQTMNTEAFF
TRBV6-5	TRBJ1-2	CASSTGGRANYGYTF
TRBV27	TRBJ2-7	CASRYDSKSYEQYF
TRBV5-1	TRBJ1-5	CASSLDDGRVGPQHF
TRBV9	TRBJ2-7	CASSVDSNRYEQYF